This T cell receptor beta chain is from a study of blood T cell repertoires in COVID-19 (TCRdb year 2020). Context from the whole study: Samples covering the acute and convalescent phases of COVID-19 were provided by collaborators in the United States, Italy and Spain. The prospective study material was composed of cDNA or gDNA derived from T cells, B-cell-depleted T cells, or PBMCs. The dataset comprised deeply sampled blood TCRbeta repertoires from subjects exposed to, actively infected with, or recovered from COVID-19. The repertoires were made available in a free public database intended to serve as a resource for research on the immune response to SARS-CoV-2. The samples were drawn from two sources: the first 160 participants of the ongoing ImmuneRACE study, and 1,254 subjects contributed by 6 global collaborators. A de-identified subject ID, COVID-19 status, age in years and sex were almost always included in the sample metadata. Where available, HLA class I and class II types were taken from metadata supplied by the sample provider and were not determined by assay-based typing.

For this chain, trimming is 4 bases at the V end and 2 bases at the J end, and the number of junction bases without a gene match is 12. From the cysteine up to the phenylalanine, the CDR3 has a length of 17 residues. Only the CDR3 DNA is retained, 51 bases long and in frame from the first base. From a lookup of the germline V gene, CDR1 and CDR2 are SQVTM and ANQGSEA. The full study reports these points: How much clinical and demographic metadata was included differed by source and by participant, and the metadata was provided uncurated.

At one collaborating source in Seattle, patients were enrolled during active infection and were followed longitudinally through the course of disease. Collaborating institutions collected whole blood in K2EDTA tubes following their own protocols. Collaborator samples were shipped for TCRbeta analysis as frozen whole blood, isolated PBMCs, or DNA extracted from either sample type. TCRbeta CDR3 regions were amplified from genomic DNA using the immunoSEQ Assay, a bias-controlled multiplex PCR. Processing in the source paper ran as follows. The number of nucleated cells in each sample was estimated by amplification of reference gene primers within the assay. Sequence reads were collapsed and filtered to measure the absolute abundance of every unique TCRbeta CDR3 rearrangement. Productive Simpson clonality was computed per sample as the square root of Simpson's diversity index over productive rearrangements. TCRdb stores this immuneACCESS table with in-frame sequences only. Part of the clones is absent; in the studies checked, under half of the shortfall reflects unresolved V genes, and no reason is known for the rest. That table gives V, J and clone size, and the DNA gave D and trimming. In this sample the table shows more than 250,000 clones, over 80% of which occur a single time. About 6% of the sample comes from the top ten.

A note on this clone: Its antigen is not yet known. No much larger clone is present one base from it, and per-base qualities are unavailable.

The origin of this receptor is a woman aged 45-60 years with COVID-19, enrolled during active disease. Sequenced sample: peripheral blood. The chain is encoded by TRBV29-1 joined to TRBJ2-1; the central 9 bases match TRBD2. The CDR3 region: CSVGSSGTVWPYNEQFF. The DNA is as follows: TGCAGCGTTGGCTCTAGCGGGACCGTTTGGCCCTACAATGAGCAGTTCTTC.